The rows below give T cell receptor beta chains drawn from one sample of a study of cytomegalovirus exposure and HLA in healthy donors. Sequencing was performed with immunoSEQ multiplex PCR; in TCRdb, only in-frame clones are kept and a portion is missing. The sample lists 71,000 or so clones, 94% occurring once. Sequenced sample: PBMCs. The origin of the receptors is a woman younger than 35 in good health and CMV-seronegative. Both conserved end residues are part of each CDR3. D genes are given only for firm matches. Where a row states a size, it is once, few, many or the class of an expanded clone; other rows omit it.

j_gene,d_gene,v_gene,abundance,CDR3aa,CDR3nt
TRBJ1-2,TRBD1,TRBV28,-,CASSSQGAGGYTF,TGTGCCAGCAGTTCCCAGGGGGCTGGTGGCTACACCTTC
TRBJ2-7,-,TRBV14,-,CASSPPTGEQYF,TGTGCCAGCAGCCCTCCAACCGGCGAGCAGTACTTC
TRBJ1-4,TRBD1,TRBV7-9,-,CASSSGQAANEKLFF,TGTGCCAGCAGCTCAGGACAGGCGGCTAATGAAAAACTGTTTTTT
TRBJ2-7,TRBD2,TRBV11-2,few,CASSLRAGYEQYF,TGTGCCAGCAGCCTACGAGCGGGGTACGAGCAGTACTTC
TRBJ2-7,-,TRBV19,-,CASKVEGGYEQYF,TGTGCCAGTAAAGTGGAGGGTGGCTACGAGCAGTACTTC
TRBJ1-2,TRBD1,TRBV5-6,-,CASSLTGTVGYGYTF,TGTGCCAGCAGCCTAACCGGGACAGTGGGCTATGGCTACACCTTC
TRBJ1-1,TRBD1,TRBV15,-,CATSRGNRGLPAEAFF,TGTGCCACCAGCAGAGGGAACAGGGGGCTTCCTGCTGAAGCTTTCTTT
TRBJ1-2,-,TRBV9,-,CASSVGGGGLDGYTF,TGTGCCAGCAGCGTGGGAGGCGGGGGGTTGGATGGCTACACCTTC
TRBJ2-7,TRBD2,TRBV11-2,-,CASSLDAGVESYEQYF,TGTGCCAGCAGCTTAGACGCGGGAGTTGAGTCCTACGAGCAGTACTTC
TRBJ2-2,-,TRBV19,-,CASSIARNTGELFF,TGTGCCAGTAGTATAGCGCGTAACACCGGGGAGCTGTTTTTT
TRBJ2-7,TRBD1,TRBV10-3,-,CAIAQGGGEQYF,TGTGCCATCGCACAGGGGGGAGGCGAGCAGTACTTC
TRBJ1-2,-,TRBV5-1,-,CASSLDGLAGAYGYTF,TGCGCCAGCAGCTTGGACGGCCTGGCGGGGGCCTATGGCTACACCTTC
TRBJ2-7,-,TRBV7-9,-,CASSPQENYEQYF,TGTGCCAGCAGCCCACAGGAGAACTACGAGCAGTACTTC